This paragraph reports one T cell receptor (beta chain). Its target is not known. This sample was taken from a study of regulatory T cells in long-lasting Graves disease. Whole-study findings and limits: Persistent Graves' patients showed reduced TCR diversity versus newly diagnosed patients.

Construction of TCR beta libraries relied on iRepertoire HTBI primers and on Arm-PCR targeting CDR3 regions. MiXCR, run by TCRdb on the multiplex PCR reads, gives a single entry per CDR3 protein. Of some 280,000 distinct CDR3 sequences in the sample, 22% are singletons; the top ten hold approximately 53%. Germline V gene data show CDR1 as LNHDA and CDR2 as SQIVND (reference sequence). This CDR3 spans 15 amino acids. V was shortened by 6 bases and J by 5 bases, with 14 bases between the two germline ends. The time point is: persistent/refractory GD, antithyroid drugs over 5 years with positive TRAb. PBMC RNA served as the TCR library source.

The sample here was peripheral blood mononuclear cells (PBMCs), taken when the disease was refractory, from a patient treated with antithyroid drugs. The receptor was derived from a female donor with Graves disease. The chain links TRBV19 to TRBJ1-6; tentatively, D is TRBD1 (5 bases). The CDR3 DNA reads TGTGCCAGTAGGATTATCCAGGGAGATAATTCACCCCTCCACTTT. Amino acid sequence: CASRIIQGDNSPLHF. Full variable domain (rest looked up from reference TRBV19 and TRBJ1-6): DGGITQSPKYLFRKEGQNVTLSCEQNLNHDAMYWYRQDPGQGLRLIYYSQIVNDFQKGDIAEGYSVSREKKESFPLTVTSAQKNPTAFYLCASRIIQGDNSPLHFGNGTRLTVT.